This TCR beta chain appears in the sequencing data of a study of CD8+ T cells in alopecia areata. Germline CDR1 and CDR2: PRHDT and FYEKMQ (reference sequence). V lost 7 bases and J lost 6; bases outside the gene matches: 3. The CDR3 spans 13 residues. cDNA serving as the sequencing template came from extracted, reverse transcribed RNA. The table came from immunoSEQ multiplex PCR; TCRdb's copy has only in-frame clones and leaves some out. The sample shows 80,000 to 95,000 clones, about 44% of them seen only once. Treatment meaning: oral pan-JAK inhibitor, 5-10 mg twice daily. Lesional scalp tissue (obtained by punch biopsy) and peripheral blood were collected from alopecia areata patients. PBMCs yielded sorted CD4+ and CD8+ T cells.

This sample comprised CD8+ T cells sorted from blood, obtained at week 24, from a patient treated with tofacitinib. The rearrangement links TRBV13 to TRBJ2-2, with 9 positions matching TRBD2. This clonotype originated in a human donor with alopecia areata. CDR3 nucleotides: TGTGCCAGCACCCCTAGCGGGGCCGGGGAGCTGTTTTTT. Translating gives CASTPSGAGELFF.